The 5 T cell receptor beta chains reported below all come from one sample, sequenced in a study of monozygotic twins with inflammatory bowel disease (dated by TCRdb to about 2019). Libraries were prepared through 5' RACE. For sequencing, an Illumina HiSeq 2500 was employed. TCRdb reprocessed the reads, and each CDR3 protein sequence is entered once, without DNA. The sample's own table lists about 93,000 distinct CDR3 sequences. Around 6.8% of the sample goes to the ten largest clones. What was sequenced was blood. Receptors originate from a human donor with ulcerative colitis or Crohn's disease, or a healthy co-twin of an affected twin (not recorded which).

The chain couples TRBV7-9 to TRBJ2-1; absent DNA, TCRdb's TRBD1 call cannot be checked. The length of the CDR3 is 15 residues. Per the germline V gene, CDR1 is SEHNR and CDR2 is FQNEAQ (reference sequence). CDR3 amino acids: CASSWDRGTSNEQFF.

The chain employs TRBV5-6 and TRBJ2-2; lacking DNA, the TRBD1 call made by TCRdb goes unchecked. The germline gives CDR1 SGHDT, CDR2 YYEEEE. This CDR3 region has 16 residues. The CDR3 loop is CASSSPGHTIPGELFF.

This chain connects TRBV3-1 to TRBJ2-3; checking the TCRdb D call of TRBD2 is not possible without DNA. This CDR3 has 17 residues. Germline CDR1 reads LGHDT; CDR2 reads YNNKEL (reference sequence). The CDR3 sequence: CASSRRGGGGPTDTQYF.

The chain carries TRBV19 and TRBJ1-2. The V gene's germline CDR1 is LNHDA and CDR2 SQIVND (reference sequence). The CDR3 is 11 amino acids. The CDR3 sequence: CASSKDYGYTF.

The CDR3 region is CASSGWANGRNTGELFF. The chain is built from TRBV4-1 and TRBJ2-2; TCRdb calls TRBD2, which cannot be checked without DNA. Germline V gene lookup returns CDR1 MGHRA and CDR2 YSYEKL. The CDR3 totals 17 residues.